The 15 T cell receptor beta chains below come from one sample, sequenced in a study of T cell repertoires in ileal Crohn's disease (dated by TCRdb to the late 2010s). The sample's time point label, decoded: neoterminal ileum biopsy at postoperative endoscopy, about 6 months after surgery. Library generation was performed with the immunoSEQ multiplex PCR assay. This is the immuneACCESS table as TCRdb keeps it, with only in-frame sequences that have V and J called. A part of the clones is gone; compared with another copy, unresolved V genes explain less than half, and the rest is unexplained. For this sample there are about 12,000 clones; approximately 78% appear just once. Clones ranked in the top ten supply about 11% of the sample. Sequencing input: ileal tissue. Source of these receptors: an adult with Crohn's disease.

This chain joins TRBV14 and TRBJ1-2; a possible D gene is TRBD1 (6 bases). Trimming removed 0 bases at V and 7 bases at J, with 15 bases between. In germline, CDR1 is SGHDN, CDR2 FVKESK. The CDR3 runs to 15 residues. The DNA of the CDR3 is TGTGCCAGCAGCCAAGATATGCTCGGGGGGCTTGGCTACACCTTC. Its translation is CASSQDMLGGLGYTF.

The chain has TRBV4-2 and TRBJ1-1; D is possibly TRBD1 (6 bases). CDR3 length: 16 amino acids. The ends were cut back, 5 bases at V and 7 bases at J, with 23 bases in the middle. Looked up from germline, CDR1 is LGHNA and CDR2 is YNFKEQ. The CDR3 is CASSNNRVFGISEAFF. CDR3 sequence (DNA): TGTGCCAGCAGCAACAACAGGGTGTTTGGGATCAGTGAAGCTTTCTTT.

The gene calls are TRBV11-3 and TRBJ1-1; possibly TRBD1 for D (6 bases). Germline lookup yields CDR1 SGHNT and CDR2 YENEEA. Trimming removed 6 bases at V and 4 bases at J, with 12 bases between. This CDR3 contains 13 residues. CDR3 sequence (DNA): TGTGCCAGCAGAAACAGGGTGTTCACTGAAGCTTTCTTT. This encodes CASRNRVFTEAFF.

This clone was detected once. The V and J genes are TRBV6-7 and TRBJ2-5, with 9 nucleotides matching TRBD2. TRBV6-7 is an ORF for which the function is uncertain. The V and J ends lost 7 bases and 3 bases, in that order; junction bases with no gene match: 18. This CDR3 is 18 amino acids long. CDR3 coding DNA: TGTGCCAGCACTCCACGGGGGCGGGAGGGCCGGGGGGAAGAGACCCAGTACTTC. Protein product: CASTPRGREGRGEETQYF.

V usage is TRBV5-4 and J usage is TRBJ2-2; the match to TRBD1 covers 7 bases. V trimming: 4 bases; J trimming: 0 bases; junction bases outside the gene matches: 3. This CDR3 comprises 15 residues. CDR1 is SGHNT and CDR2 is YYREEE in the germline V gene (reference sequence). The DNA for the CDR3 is TGTGCCAGCAGCCCGACAGGGCCGAACACCGGGGAGCTGTTTTTT. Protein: CASSPTGPNTGELFF.

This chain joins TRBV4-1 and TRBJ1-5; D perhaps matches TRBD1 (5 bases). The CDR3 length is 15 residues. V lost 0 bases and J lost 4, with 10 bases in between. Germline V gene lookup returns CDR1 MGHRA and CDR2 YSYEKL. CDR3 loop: CASSQEVKGNQPQHF. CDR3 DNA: TGCGCCAGCAGCCAAGAGGTAAAGGGGAATCAGCCCCAGCATTTT.

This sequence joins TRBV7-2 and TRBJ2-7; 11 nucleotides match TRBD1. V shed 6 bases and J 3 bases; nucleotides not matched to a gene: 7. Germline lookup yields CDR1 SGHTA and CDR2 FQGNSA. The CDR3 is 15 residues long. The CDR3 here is CASSWDRGGGYEQYF. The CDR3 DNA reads TGTGCCAGCAGTTGGGACAGGGGGGGCGGCTACGAGCAGTACTTC.

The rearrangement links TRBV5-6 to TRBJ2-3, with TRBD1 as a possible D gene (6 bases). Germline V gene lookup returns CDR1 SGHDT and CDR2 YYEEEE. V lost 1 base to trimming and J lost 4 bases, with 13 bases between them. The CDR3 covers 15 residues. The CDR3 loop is CASSLLQGFPDTQYF. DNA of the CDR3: TGTGCCAGCAGCTTGTTACAGGGCTTCCCAGATACGCAGTATTTT. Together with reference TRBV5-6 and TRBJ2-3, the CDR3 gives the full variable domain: DAGVTQSPTHLIKTRGQQVTLRCSPKSGHDTVSWYQQALGQGPQFIFQYYEEEERQRGNFPDRFSGHQFPNYSSELNVNALLLGDSALYLCASSLLQGFPDTQYFGPGTRLTVL.

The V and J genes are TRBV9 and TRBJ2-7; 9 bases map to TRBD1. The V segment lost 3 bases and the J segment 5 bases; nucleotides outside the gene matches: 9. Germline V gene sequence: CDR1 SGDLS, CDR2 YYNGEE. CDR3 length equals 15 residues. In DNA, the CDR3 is TGTGCCAGCAGCGGGGGGACAGGGCCATTGAACGAGCAGTACTTC. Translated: CASSGGTGPLNEQYF. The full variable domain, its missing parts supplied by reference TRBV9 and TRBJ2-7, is DSGVTQTPKHLITATGQRVTLRCSPRSGDLSVYWYQQSLDQGLQFLIQYYNGEERAKGNILERFSAQQFPDLHSELNLSSLELGDSALYFCASSGGTGPLNEQYFGPGTRLTVT.

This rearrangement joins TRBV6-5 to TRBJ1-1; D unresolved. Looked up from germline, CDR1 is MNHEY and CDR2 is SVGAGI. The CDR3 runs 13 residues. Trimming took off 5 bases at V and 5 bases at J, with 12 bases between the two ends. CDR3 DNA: TGTGCCAGCAGTCCCCGGGGTTTAACTGAAGCTTTCTTT. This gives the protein CASSPRGLTEAFF.

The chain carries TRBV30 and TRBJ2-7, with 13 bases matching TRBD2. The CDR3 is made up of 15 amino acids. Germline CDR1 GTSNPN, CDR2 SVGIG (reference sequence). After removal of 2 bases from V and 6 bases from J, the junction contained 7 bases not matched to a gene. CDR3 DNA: TGTGCCTGGAGTCAGACTAGCGGGGGGCCCCCCGAGCAGTACTTC. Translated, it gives CAWSQTSGGPPEQYF.

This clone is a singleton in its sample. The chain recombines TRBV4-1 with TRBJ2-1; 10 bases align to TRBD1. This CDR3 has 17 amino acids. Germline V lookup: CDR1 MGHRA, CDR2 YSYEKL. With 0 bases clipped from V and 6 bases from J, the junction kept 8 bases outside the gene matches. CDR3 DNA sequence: TGCGCCAGCAGCCAAGACCCCCGGGACAGGGGTTTCAATGAGCAGTTCTTC. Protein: CASSQDPRDRGFNEQFF.

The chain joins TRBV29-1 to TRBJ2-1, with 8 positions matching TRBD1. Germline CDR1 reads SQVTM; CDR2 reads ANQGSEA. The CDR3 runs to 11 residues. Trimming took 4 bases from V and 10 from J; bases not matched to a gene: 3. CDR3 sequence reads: CSVGGDREQFF. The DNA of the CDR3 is TGCAGCGTTGGGGGGGACAGGGAGCAGTTCTTC.

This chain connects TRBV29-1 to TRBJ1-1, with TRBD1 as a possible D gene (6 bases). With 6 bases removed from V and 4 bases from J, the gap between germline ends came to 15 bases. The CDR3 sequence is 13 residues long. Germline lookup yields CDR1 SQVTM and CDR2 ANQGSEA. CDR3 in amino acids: CSVTRGLGTEAFF. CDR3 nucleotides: TGCAGCGTGACCAGGGGACTAGGCACTGAAGCTTTCTTT.

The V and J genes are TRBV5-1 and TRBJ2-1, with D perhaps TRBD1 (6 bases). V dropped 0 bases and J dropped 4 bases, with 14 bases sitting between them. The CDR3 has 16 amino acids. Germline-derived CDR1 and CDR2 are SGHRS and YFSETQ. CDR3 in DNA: TGCGCCAGCAGCTTGGGTATGGCAGGGGTGTACAATGAGCAGTTCTTC. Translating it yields CASSLGMAGVYNEQFF.